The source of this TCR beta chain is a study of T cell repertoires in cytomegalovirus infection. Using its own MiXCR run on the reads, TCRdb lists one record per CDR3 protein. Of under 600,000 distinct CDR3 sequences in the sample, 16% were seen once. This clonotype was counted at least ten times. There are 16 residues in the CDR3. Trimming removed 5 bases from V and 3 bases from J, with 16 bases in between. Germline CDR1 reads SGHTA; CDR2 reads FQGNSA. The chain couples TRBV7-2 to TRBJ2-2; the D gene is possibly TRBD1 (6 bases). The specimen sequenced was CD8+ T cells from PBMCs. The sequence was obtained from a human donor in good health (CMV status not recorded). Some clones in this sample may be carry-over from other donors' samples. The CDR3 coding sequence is TGTGCCAGCAGCCTCAACAGGGCTGGGGACACCGGGGAGCTGTTTTTT. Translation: CASSLNRAGDTGELFF.